This T cell receptor (beta chain) originates from a study of molecular identifiers for immune sequencing clone quantification. There are a few counts of this clonotype. Via MiXCR, TCRdb re-called the PCR reads, giving one row per CDR3 protein. The data hold some 590,000 distinct CDR3 sequences, with 25% observed a single time. The sequence derives from a human donor in good health. Some libraries in this study had Jurkat cell RNA spiked in. Sequences were obtained from naive CD8+ T cells from blood, with Jurkat cell RNA spiked in. The subset here: FACS-sorted CD8+CD4-CCR7+CD45RA+ naive T cells.

The CDR3 DNA is TGTGCCAGTAAAAGGGACAGGGGCGGCACAGATACGCAGTATTTT. Translated: CASKRDRGGTDTQYF. The V and J genes are TRBV19 and TRBJ2-3; 10 positions match TRBD1. V lost 7 bases to trimming and J lost 1 base; unmatched junction nucleotides: 5. This CDR3 region has 15 residues. Germline V gene data show CDR1 as LNHDA and CDR2 as SQIVND (reference sequence).